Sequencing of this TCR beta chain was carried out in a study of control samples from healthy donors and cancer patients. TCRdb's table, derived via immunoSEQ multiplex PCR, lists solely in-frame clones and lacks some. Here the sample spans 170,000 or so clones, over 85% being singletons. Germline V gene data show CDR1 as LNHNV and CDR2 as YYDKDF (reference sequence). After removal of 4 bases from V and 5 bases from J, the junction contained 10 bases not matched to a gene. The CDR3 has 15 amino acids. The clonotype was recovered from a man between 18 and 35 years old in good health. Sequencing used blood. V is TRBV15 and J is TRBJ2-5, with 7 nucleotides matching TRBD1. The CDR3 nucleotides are TGTGCCACCAGCATTAGAACAGGGGCAGCGGAGACCCAGTACTTC. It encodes CATSIRTGAAETQYF.